This T cell receptor beta chain was observed in a study of shared clonotypes between healthy human individuals. CDR1 SGDLS and CDR2 YYNGEE come from the germline V gene. This CDR3 has 15 residues. Trimming removed 4 bases at V and 0 bases at J, with 8 bases between. Profiled with immunoSEQ multiplex PCR; TCRdb holds only in-frame clones, not every one. The sample lists 1.4 million to 1.5 million clones, over 95% seen once, with approximately 1% in the top ten. This clone was detected only once. The chain joins TRBV9 to TRBJ2-6; D call uncertain. Sequencing was performed on naive CD4+ T cells sorted from blood. Sample subset: CD45RA+ positively selected. This TCR derives from a man under 40 in good health. The CDR3 reads CASSPSGSGANVLTF. The CDR3 nucleotides are TGTGCCAGCAGCCCTTCGGGCTCTGGGGCCAACGTCCTGACTTTC.